The clone carrying this TCR beta chain was observed many times. Preparing the TCRbeta library involved the use of unique molecular identifiers. TCRdb re-called the PCR reads with MiXCR, one entry per CDR3 protein. This table holds some 640,000 distinct CDR3 sequences, about 15% found once. The data were obtained in a study of T-cell reconstitution after alpha-beta-depleted transplantation in children. This CDR3 has 15 residues. CDR1 and CDR2 from the germline V gene are LNHNV and YYDKDF (reference sequence). Trimming took 0 bases from V and 5 from J, leaving 13 bases between them. The sample was PBMCs from the stem cell graft donor, taken from the stem cell graft. The V and J genes are TRBV15 and TRBJ2-5; D uncertain. The receptor was derived from a human donor who donated a stem cell graft to a child with acute myeloid leukemia. The CDR3 reads CATSRDLGFRETQYF. CDR3 nucleotides: TGTGCCACCAGCAGAGATCTGGGATTTAGGGAGACCCAGTACTTC.